The rows below give T cell receptor beta chains drawn from one sample of a study of T cells after yellow fever vaccination. TCRdb independently ran MiXCR on the 5' RACE reads; one entry per CDR3 protein. The data hold 500,000 to 650,000 distinct CDR3 sequences, with 9% to 15% observed a single time. The input for sequencing was PBMCs, taken on the day of the yellow fever booster vaccination. Receptors originate from a man aged 30-40 years who received the YFV17D yellow fever vaccine. Each CDR3 is given with its conserved first and last residue. The D gene is left open where the match is weak. Part of the rows lack a size; the others show once, few, many or a class for expanded clones.

size	V	J	D	CDR3	DNA
NA	TRBV28	TRBJ2-1	NA	CASSLGGVGRNEQFF	TGTGCCAGCAGTTTAGGAGGGGTCGGGCGCAATGAGCAGTTCTTC
NA	TRBV11-3	TRBJ2-7	TRBD1	CASSAGQEYEQYF	TGTGCCAGCAGCGCTGGACAGGAGTACGAGCAGTACTTC
NA	TRBV10-3	TRBJ1-1	TRBD1	CAASPGQLNTEAFF	TGTGCCGCTTCCCCGGGACAGCTGAACACTGAAGCTTTCTTT
NA	TRBV12-3/TRBV12-4	TRBJ2-3	NA	CASSLFGAASTDTQYF	TGTGCCAGCAGTTTGTTCGGTGCCGCTAGCACAGATACGCAGTATTTT
many	TRBV5-1	TRBJ1-3	NA	CASGPGHSTSGNTIYF	TGCGCCAGCGGACCGGGACATTCGACCTCTGGAAACACCATATATTTT
NA	TRBV7-2	TRBJ2-5	TRBD2	CASSSQPGLAETQYF	TGTGCCAGCAGCAGCCAGCCGGGACTAGCGGAGACCCAGTACTTC
few	TRBV5-6	TRBJ2-5	NA	CASSPRGGLGTQYF	TGTGCCAGCAGCCCTCGTGGCGGCCTCGGGACCCAGTACTTC
NA	TRBV14	TRBJ2-1	NA	CASSQGGTVYNEQFF	TGTGCCAGCAGCCAAGGAGGCACTGTGTACAATGAGCAGTTCTTC
NA	TRBV5-8	TRBJ2-2	NA	CASSSQGTNTGELFF	TGTGCCAGCAGCTCCCAGGGGACGAACACCGGGGAGCTGTTTTTT
NA	TRBV2	TRBJ2-7	NA	CATRQGGSYEQYF	TGTGCCACCAGACAGGGAGGATCCTACGAGCAGTACTTC
few	TRBV28	TRBJ2-7	NA	CASSEWRERGTEQYF	TGTGCCAGCAGTGAATGGCGGGAAAGGGGAACAGAGCAGTACTTC
few	TRBV5-1	TRBJ2-1	TRBD1	CASSLILTGGMHEQFF	TGCGCCAGCAGCTTGATTCTGACAGGGGGCATGCATGAGCAGTTCTTC
few	TRBV4-3	TRBJ2-5	NA	CASSRGGQYQETQYF	TGCGCCAGCAGCCGGGGGGGACAGTACCAAGAGACCCAGTACTTC
few	TRBV19	TRBJ2-1	TRBD2	CASSIRSGGGYNEQFF	TGTGCCAGTAGTATTCGTAGCGGGGGAGGGTACAATGAGCAGTTCTTC
few	TRBV29-1	TRBJ1-1	NA	CSVESGSNTEAFF	TGCAGCGTTGAGTCTGGGTCGAACACTGAAGCTTTCTTT
NA	TRBV20-1	TRBJ2-3	NA	CSARVGEAVADTQYF	TGCAGTGCTAGAGTGGGGGAGGCGGTCGCAGATACGCAGTATTTT
NA	TRBV7-8	TRBJ2-7	NA	CASSLAPSSAYEQYF	TGTGCCAGCAGCTTAGCCCCTAGCTCAGCCTACGAGCAGTACTTC
many	TRBV7-7	TRBJ2-3	NA	CASSPRTPGDTQYF	TGTGCCAGCAGCCCCAGGACCCCCGGAGATACGCAGTATTTT
few	TRBV7-9	TRBJ2-7	NA	CASSLVSLPYEQYF	TGTGCCAGCAGCTTAGTGTCCCTACCCTACGAGCAGTACTTC
few	TRBV12-3/TRBV12-4	TRBJ1-5	NA	CASSLWGNSNQPQHF	TGTGCCAGCAGTTTGTGGGGAAATAGCAATCAGCCCCAGCATTTT
few	TRBV20-1	TRBJ2-1	TRBD2	CSARPLAGAYNEQFF	TGCAGTGCTAGACCCCTAGCGGGAGCATACAATGAGCAGTTCTTC
NA	TRBV5-4	TRBJ2-2	TRBD2	CASSLLSGSRTGELFF	TGTGCCAGCAGCTTGTTGAGCGGGAGTCGAACCGGGGAGCTGTTTTTT
few	TRBV7-2	TRBJ2-5	TRBD1	CASSYGDRRETQYF	TGTGCCAGCAGCTATGGGGACAGGCGGGAGACCCAGTACTTC
few	TRBV5-6	TRBJ2-3	NA	CASSLRGRDRTDTQYF	TGTGCCAGCAGCTTGCGGGGGCGAGACCGAACAGATACGCAGTATTTT
NA	TRBV29-1	TRBJ2-4	NA	CSVGAVKNIQYF	TGCAGCGTTGGTGCGGTCAAAAACATTCAGTACTTC